The TCR beta chain described here comes from a study of identical twins. Trimming cost V 6 bases and J 7 bases, with 10 bases left between them. In germline, CDR1 is MNHEY, CDR2 SMNVEV (reference sequence). The CDR3 is made up of 13 amino acids. Points on this clonotype: The antigen is undetermined.

Study findings and constraints: A lower insertion count was a feature of abundant cord blood beta clonotypes, with no such feature in memory repertoires. Out-of-frame alpha sequences shared by twins were enriched for low generation probability.

A universal primer site was created by template switching, with the cDNA bearing unique molecular identifiers. Each CDR3 protein gets one entry after TCRdb re-called the 5' RACE reads with MiXCR. The sample shows around 1.7 million distinct CDR3 sequences, roughly 35% of them seen only once. This rearrangement joins TRBV27 to TRBJ1-6, with D unclear. The sequenced material came from cord blood. This sequence originates from a newborn girl in good health. The CDR3 loop reads CASRDRRNSPLHF. For the CDR3, the DNA is TGTGCCAGCAGGGACCGGAGGAATTCACCCCTCCACTTT.